The 20 T cell receptor beta chains below come from one sample, sequenced in a study of T cells in Graves' hyperthyroidism and ophthalmopathy. The TCR beta CDR3 regions underwent amplification using RNA transcripts as the source. TCR CDR3 underwent first-round RT-PCR with the HTBI primer set. TCRdb reprocessed the multiplex PCR reads with MiXCR, giving one entry per CDR3 protein. The repertoire holds around 34,000 distinct CDR3 sequences, with approximately 50% as singletons. The sequenced material came from blood. The receptors here all came from a middle-aged woman with Graves' ophthalmopathy.

The chain uses TRBV6-1 and TRBJ2-6; D call uncertain. There are 13 residues in the CDR3. Trimming removed 3 bases at V and 4 bases at J, with 4 bases between. In germline, CDR1 is MNHNS, CDR2 SASEGT. The CDR3 DNA is TGTGCCAGCAGTGAGAGCGGGGCCAACGTCCTGACTTTC. Translated: CASSESGANVLTF.

For this clonotype: This may arise from a read error, as a much more abundant clone is one base away. The chain employs TRBV7-2 and TRBJ2-2, with TRBD2 identical over 10 bases. The CDR3 has 17 amino acids. Germline lookup yields CDR1 SGHTA and CDR2 FQGNSA. The CDR3 here is CASSLGLARGGTGELFF. The CDR3 DNA follows: TGCGCCAGCAGCTTGGGACTAGCGCGGGGGGGCACCGGGGAGCTGTTTTTT.

The chain employs TRBV20-1 and TRBJ2-6; D tentatively fits TRBD1 or TRBD2 (5 bases each). The V gene lost 3 bases and the J gene lost 13 bases, with 16 bases spanning the gap. The CDR3 length is 13 residues. The germline gives CDR1 DFQATT, CDR2 SNEGSKA (reference sequence). The CDR3, as DNA: TGCAGTGCTAGTAATCCCGGGGCCAGTGTCCTGACTTTC. Residues: CSASNPGASVLTF.

This clonotype appeared many times. This chain joins TRBV19 and TRBJ1-1, with 8 bases lining up with TRBD1. Trimming at V came to 4 bases and at J to 3 bases, leaving 1 base not matched to a gene. CDR3 length equals 13 residues. Germline CDR1 reads LNHDA; CDR2 reads SQIVND (reference sequence). CDR3 in DNA: TGTGCCAGTAGTAAGGACAGGGACACTGAAGCTTTCTTT. Translating gives CASSKDRDTEAFF.

This clonotype was detected many times. The J gene is TRBJ2-7, the V gene TRBV3-2; the D call TRBD1 from the table was never checked on the DNA. TRBV3-2 is deemed a pseudogene. The CDR3 consists of 16 residues. The CDR3 spells CASSQDSRQGAYEQYF. CDR3 in DNA: TGTGCCAGCAGCCAAGATTCGAGACAGGGGGCCTACGAGCAGTACTTC.

In its sample, this clonotype is medium-sized. The rearrangement uses TRBV9 and TRBJ2-3, with D tentatively TRBD2 (5 bases). In germline, CDR1 is SGDLS, CDR2 YYNGEE. This CDR3 region has 13 residues. Between the trimmed V and J ends, which lost 3 bases and 4 bases, there was a span of 9 bases. CDR3 loop: CASSANSADTQYF. CDR3 nucleotides: TGTGCCAGCAGCGCAAATAGCGCAGATACGCAGTATTTT.

The chain links TRBV7-9 to TRBJ1-5; possibly TRBD1 for D (5 bases). Trimming left V 5 bases short and J 0 bases short, with 14 bases between. The CDR3 loop spans 16 amino acids. Per germline, CDR1 SEHNR and CDR2 FQNEAQ (reference sequence). CDR3 sequence (DNA): TGTGCCAGCAGCCAAGGGGTAGGCGCTAGCAATCAGCCCCAGCATTTT. It is translated as CASSQGVGASNQPQHF.

This clonotype was seen many times. V and J are TRBV7-2 and TRBJ2-7; 11 bases line up with TRBD2. V lost 5 bases and J lost 6; bases outside the gene matches: 6. Germline CDR1 reads SGHTA; CDR2 reads FQGNSA. CDR3 length: 14 amino acids. CDR3 region: CASSPSGRSGEQYF. The CDR3 nucleotides read TGTGCCAGCAGCCCTAGCGGGAGGTCGGGCGAGCAGTACTTC.

As concerns this clonotype: Since the CDR3 does not end with the conserved phenylalanine or tryptophan, this likely comes from a read error. The rearrangement joins TRBV4-3 to TRBJ2-1; D not certain. Germline CDR1 reads LGHNA; CDR2 reads YSLEER. The CDR3 covers 15 residues. With 5 bases removed from V and 7 bases from J, the gap between germline ends came to 18 bases. DNA for the CDR3: TGCGCCAGCAGCGATAGACGGTCCGTTTTGAATGAGCAGTTCTCC. Translated: CASSDRRSVLNEQFS.

This rearrangement joins TRBV20-1 to TRBJ2-7, with D possibly being TRBD1 (5 bases). The CDR3 has 14 amino acids. Trimming took 0 bases from V and 2 from J, leaving 11 bases between them. Germline V CDR1 and CDR2: DFQATT, SNEGSKA (reference sequence). CDR3 DNA: TGCAGTGCTAGAGAGTTCAGGGCCCCCTACGAGCAGTACTTC. Amino acid sequence: CSAREFRAPYEQYF.

In this sample, this clonotype turned up many times. J is TRBJ2-7 and V is TRBV11-3, with TRBD2 matching over 8 bases. V shed 3 bases and J 9 bases; nucleotides not matched to a gene: 16. This CDR3 spans 16 amino acids. Germline V gene data show CDR1 as SGHNT and CDR2 as YENEEA. CDR3 nucleotides: TGTGCCAGCAGCTTTTTAGCGGGATCACCCGCAAGTGCGCAGTACTTC. As protein: CASSFLAGSPASAQYF. The entire variable domain, with the rest obtained from reference TRBV11-3 and TRBJ2-7, is as follows: EAGVVQSPRYKIIEKKQPVAFWCNPISGHNTLYWYLQNLGQGPELLIRYENEEAVDDSQLPKDRFSAERLKGVDSTLKIQPAELGDSAVYLCASSFLAGSPASAQYFGPGTRLTVT.

The CDR3 nucleotides are TGTGCTAGTGGTTGGACTAGCGGGAGGGCCTACGAGCAGTACTTC. Amino acids: CASGWTSGRAYEQYF. The J gene is TRBJ2-7, the V gene TRBV12-5; 15 bases line up with TRBD2. The CDR3 loop spans 15 amino acids. CDR1 is LGHNT and CDR2 is FRNRAP in the germline V gene. The ends lost 4 bases at V and 2 bases at J; junction bases unmatched: 0.

This chain uses TRBV19 with TRBJ1-3, with D possibly TRBD1 on 5 matching bases. CDR3 size: 16 residues. Germline V gene lookup returns CDR1 LNHDA and CDR2 SQIVND (reference sequence). The germline V and J ends were trimmed by 3 bases and 2 bases, with 14 bases remaining between them. CDR3 loop: CASSILAGVAGNTIYF. The CDR3 coding sequence is TGTGCCAGTAGTATTCTAGCGGGGGTTGCTGGAAACACCATATATTTT.

The chain has TRBV29-1 and TRBJ1-6, with a weak D call TRBD1 (5 bases). The germline CDR1 and CDR2 sequences are SQVTM and ANQGSEA. V was clipped by 8 bases and J by 9 bases, with 17 bases between them. The CDR3 extends over 13 amino acids. The CDR3 sequence: CSPGGGSVSPLHF. The CDR3 DNA is TGCAGCCCTGGCGGGGGATCGGTTTCACCCCTCCACTTT.

Concerning this clonotype: One junction end does not reproduce the germline sequence, and a read error may be involved. V gene TRBV12-3 or TRBV12-4 combines with J gene TRBJ2-2; the D call may be TRBD1 or TRBD2 (5 bases each). The CDR3 spans 15 residues. The CDR3 DNA sequence: TGTGCCAGCAGTTCCCAAGGGGCGAACACCGGGGAGCTGTCTTTT. It codes for CASSSQGANTGELSF.

To note about this clonotype: Germline is not matched at one junction end, which may reflect a read error. The chain carries TRBV28 and TRBJ2-5, with 9 positions matching TRBD2. CDR1 is MDHEN and CDR2 is SYDVKM in the germline V gene. The CDR3 extends over 15 amino acids. The CDR3 protein is CASSFSGSGQETQDF. The CDR3 DNA reads as TGTGCCAGCAGTTTTAGCGGGAGCGGGCAAGAGACCCAGGACTTC.

Of note for this clonotype: As the CDR3 is not closed by the conserved phenylalanine or tryptophan, this likely results from a read error. V usage is TRBV25-1 and J usage is TRBJ2-7; TRBD2 matches 13 bases. V lost 6 bases and J lost 2; bases outside the gene matches: 4. Germline V CDR1 and CDR2: MGHDK, SYGVNS. The CDR3 sequence is 15 residues long. CDR3 amino acids: CASRGTSGAPYEQYS. CDR3 in DNA: TGTGCCAGCAGGGGGACTAGCGGGGCTCCCTACGAGCAGTACTCC.

This clonotype was counted at least ten times. This sequence joins TRBV2 and TRBJ2-4, with a possible D match to TRBD1 (5 bases). V was pared by 3 bases and J by 3 bases, with 9 bases between. Germline loops: CDR1 SNHLY, CDR2 FYNNEI. The length of the CDR3 is 14 residues. CDR3 region: CASSDLDSKNIQYF. DNA for the CDR3: TGTGCCAGCAGTGATCTAGACAGCAAAAACATTCAGTACTTC.

On this clonotype itself: No conserved phenylalanine or tryptophan ends this CDR3, so it is likely a read error. The DNA is omitted, as the CDR3 cannot be located on it reliably, and the CDR3 follows TCRdb's listing. This rearrangement joins TRBV7-8 to TRBJ1-4; the table's D call of TRBD1 was not tested on the DNA. Germline loops: CDR1 SGHVS, CDR2 FQNEAQ. The CDR3 has 16 residues if both end residues are counted. The CDR3 protein is CASSLTELGSEQYFGP.

This clonotype was detected only once. One junction end disagrees with the germline gene, perhaps due to a read error. This chain uses TRBV2 with TRBJ2-3, with 7 positions matching TRBD2. From germline, CDR1 is SNHLY and CDR2 FYNNEI. The CDR3 has 16 amino acids. DNA of the CDR3: TGTGCCAGCCTTAGGTGGGCGGGAGCTAGCGCAGACACGCAGTATTTT. Amino acids: CASLRWAGASADTQYF.